This paragraph reports one T cell receptor beta chain. Trimming removed 2 bases from V and 6 bases from J; junction bases left unmatched: 10. Germline loops: CDR1 MNHEY, CDR2 SVGEGT. The CDR3 length is 16 residues. The data belong to a study of blood T cell repertoires in COVID-19. Overall study context: There were acute and convalescent COVID-19 samples, and they came from the United States, Italy and Spain. The cDNA or gDNA used as material had been derived from T cells, B-cell-depleted T cells, or PBMCs.

In the original processing: Cell counts per sample came from amplifying reference gene primers. The data were produced by immunoSEQ multiplex PCR, yet TCRdb's version contains in-frame clones alone and is incomplete. V, J and clone size derive from that table, while D and trimming were established from the DNA sequence. This table has more than 250,000 clones, around 90% appearing once. The chain joins TRBV6-2 or TRBV6-3 to TRBJ1-5; TRBD1 matches 7 bases. The source of this sequence is a human donor in a cohort sampled during active COVID-19. Material for sequencing was peripheral blood. CDR3 loop: CASSYVGRDSGQPQHF. As DNA, the CDR3 is TGTGCCAGCAGTTACGTCGGCCGGGACAGCGGTCAGCCCCAGCATTTT.